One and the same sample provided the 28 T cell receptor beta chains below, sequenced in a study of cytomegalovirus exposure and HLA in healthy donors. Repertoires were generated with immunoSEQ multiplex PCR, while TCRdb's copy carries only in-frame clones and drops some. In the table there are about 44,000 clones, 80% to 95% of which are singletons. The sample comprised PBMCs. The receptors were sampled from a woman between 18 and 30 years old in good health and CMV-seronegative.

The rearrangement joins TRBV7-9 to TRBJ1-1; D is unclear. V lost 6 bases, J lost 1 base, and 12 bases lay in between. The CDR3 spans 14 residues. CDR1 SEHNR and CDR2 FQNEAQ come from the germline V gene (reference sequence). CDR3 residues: CASSRTRENTEAFF. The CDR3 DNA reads TGTGCCAGCAGTCGAACACGGGAGAACACTGAAGCTTTCTTT.

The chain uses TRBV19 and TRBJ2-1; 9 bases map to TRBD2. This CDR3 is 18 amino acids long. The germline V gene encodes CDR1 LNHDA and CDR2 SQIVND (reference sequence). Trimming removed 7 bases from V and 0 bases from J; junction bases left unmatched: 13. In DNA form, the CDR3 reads TGTGCCAGTATAGGGAAGCGGGGGGTGAGGAGCTCCTACAATGAGCAGTTCTTC. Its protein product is CASIGKRGVRSSYNEQFF.

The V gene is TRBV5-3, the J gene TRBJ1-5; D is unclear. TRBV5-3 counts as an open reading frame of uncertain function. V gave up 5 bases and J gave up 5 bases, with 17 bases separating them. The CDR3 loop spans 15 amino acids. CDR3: CARSYIIGFDQPQHF. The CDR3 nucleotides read TGTGCCAGAAGTTATATTATCGGGTTTGATCAGCCCCAGCATTTT.

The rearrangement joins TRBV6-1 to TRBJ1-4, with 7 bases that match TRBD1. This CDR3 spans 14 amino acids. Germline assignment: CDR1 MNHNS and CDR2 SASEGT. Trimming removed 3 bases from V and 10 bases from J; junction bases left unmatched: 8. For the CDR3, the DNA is TGTGCCAGCAGTGACGGGACAGAATGGGGAAAACTGTTTTTT. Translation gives CASSDGTEWGKLFF.

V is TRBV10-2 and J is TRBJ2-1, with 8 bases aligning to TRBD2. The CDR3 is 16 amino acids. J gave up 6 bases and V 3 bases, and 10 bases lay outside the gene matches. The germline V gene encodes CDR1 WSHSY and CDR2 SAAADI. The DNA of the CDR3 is TGCGCCAGCAGTGAAGTCCCCAGGGCGGGGGGCAATGAGCAGTTCTTC. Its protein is CASSEVPRAGGNEQFF.

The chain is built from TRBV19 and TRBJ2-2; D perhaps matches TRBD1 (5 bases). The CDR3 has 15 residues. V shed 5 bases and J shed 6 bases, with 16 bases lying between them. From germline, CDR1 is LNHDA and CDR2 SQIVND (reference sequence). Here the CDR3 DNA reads TGTGCCAGTAGTCAAACAGGCCAAAGGTCCGGGGAGCTGTTTTTT. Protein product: CASSQTGQRSGELFF.

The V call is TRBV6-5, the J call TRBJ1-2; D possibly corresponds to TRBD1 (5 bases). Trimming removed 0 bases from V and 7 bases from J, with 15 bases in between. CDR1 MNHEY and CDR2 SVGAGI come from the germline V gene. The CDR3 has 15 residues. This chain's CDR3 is CASSYSIWGAGGYTF. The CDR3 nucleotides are TGTGCCAGCAGTTACTCGATATGGGGCGCTGGTGGCTACACCTTC.

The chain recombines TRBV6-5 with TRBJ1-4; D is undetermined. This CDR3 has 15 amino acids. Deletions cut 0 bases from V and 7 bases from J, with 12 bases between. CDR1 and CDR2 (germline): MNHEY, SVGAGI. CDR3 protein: CASSYSPMEGEKLFF. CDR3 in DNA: TGTGCCAGCAGTTACTCGCCCATGGAGGGTGAAAAACTGTTTTTT.

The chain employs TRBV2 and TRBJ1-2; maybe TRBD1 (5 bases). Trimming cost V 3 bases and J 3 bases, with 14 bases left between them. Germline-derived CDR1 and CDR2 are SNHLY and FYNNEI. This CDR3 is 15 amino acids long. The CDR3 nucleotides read TGTGCCAGCAGTGACGGGAGGGGAAGCGACTATGGCTACACCTTC. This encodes CASSDGRGSDYGYTF.

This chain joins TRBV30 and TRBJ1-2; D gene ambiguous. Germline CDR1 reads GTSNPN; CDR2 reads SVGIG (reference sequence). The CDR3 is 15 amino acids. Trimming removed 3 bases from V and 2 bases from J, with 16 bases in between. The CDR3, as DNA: TGTGCCTGGAGAGCCGGGAATGCGGGGAACTATGGCTACACCTTC. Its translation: CAWRAGNAGNYGYTF. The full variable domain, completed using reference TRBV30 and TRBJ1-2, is SQTIHQWPATLVQPVGSPLSLECTVEGTSNPNLYWYRQAAGRGLQLLFYSVGIGQISSEVPQNLSASRPQDRQFILSSKKLLLSDSGFYLCAWRAGNAGNYGYTFGSGTRLTVV.

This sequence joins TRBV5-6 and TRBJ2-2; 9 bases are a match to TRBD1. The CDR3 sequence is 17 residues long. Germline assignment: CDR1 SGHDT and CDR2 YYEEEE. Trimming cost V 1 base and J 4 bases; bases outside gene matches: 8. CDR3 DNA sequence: TGTGCCAGCAGCTTGCCCCGGACAGGGGAACCCACCGGGGAGCTGTTTTTT. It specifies CASSLPRTGEPTGELFF.

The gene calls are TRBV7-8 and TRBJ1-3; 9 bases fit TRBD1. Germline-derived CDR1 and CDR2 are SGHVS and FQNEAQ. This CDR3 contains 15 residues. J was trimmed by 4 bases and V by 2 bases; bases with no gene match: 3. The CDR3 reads CASSLMDRGGNTIYF. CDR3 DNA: TGTGCCAGCAGCTTAATGGACAGGGGCGGAAACACCATATATTTT.

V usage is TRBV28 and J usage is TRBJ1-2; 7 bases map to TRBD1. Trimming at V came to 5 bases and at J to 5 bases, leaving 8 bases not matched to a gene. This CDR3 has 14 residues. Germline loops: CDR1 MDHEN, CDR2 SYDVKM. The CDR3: CASSGQGENYGYTF. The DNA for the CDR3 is TGTGCCAGCAGTGGTCAGGGGGAAAATTATGGCTACACCTTC.

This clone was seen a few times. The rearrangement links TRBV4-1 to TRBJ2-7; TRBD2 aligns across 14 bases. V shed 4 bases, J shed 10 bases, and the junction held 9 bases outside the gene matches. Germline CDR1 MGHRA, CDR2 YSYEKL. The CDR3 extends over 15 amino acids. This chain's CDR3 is CASSPSVTSGREQYF. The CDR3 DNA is TGCGCCAGCAGCCCGTCTGTGACTAGCGGGAGGGAACAGTACTTC.

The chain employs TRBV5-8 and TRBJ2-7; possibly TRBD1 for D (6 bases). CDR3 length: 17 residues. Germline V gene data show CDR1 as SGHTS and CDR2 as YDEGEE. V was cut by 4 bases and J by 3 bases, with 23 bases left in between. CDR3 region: CASSQGVTGTSSYEQYF. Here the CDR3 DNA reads TGTGCCAGCAGCCAGGGAGTTACAGGGACCTCCAGCTACGAGCAGTACTTC.

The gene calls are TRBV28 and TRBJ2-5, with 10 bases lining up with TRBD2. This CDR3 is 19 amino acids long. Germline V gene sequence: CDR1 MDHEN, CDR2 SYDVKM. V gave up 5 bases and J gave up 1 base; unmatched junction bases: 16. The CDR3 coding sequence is TGTGCCAGCAGTGGGCAGGTAGCGGGGGGCCCCGGCCCCCAAGAGACCCAGTACTTC. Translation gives CASSGQVAGGPGPQETQYF.

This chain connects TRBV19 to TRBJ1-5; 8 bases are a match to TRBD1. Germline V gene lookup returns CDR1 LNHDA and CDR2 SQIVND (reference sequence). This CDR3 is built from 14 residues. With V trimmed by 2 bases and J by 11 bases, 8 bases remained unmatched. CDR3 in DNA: TGTGCCAGTAGTATAAACAGGGGGGGGAAGACCCAGCATTTT. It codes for CASSINRGGKTQHF.

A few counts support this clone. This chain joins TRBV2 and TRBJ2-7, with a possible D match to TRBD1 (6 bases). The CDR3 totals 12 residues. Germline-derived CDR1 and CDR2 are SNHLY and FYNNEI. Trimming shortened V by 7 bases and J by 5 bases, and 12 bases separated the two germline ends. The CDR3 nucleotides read TGTGCCAGCAATACAGGGATCCACGAGCAGTACTTC. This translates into CASNTGIHEQYF.

DNA of the CDR3: TGTGCCACGGCGGGGGGGGTTAAAGATACGCAGTATTTT. It codes for CATAGGVKDTQYF. The V call is TRBV25-1, the J call TRBJ2-3; TRBD2 matches at 9 bases. The V and J ends lost 10 bases and 5 bases, in that order; junction bases with no gene match: 7. This CDR3 is built from 13 residues. The germline gives CDR1 MGHDK, CDR2 SYGVNS.

CDR3 DNA: TGTGCCACCAGCGCGGGACAGGGTTTCGAGCAGTACTTC. Translating it yields CATSAGQGFEQYF. This chain connects TRBV15 to TRBJ2-7; 9 bases are shared with TRBD1. The CDR3 is made up of 13 amino acids. CDR1 and CDR2 from the germline V gene are LNHNV and YYDKDF (reference sequence). Trimming at V came to 5 bases and at J to 6 bases, leaving 5 bases not matched to a gene.

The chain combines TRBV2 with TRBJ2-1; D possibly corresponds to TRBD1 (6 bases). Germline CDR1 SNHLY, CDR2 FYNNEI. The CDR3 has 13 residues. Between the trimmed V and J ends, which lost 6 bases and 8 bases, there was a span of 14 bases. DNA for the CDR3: TGTGCCAGCAGGCCAGGGGTTGGTCATGAGCAGTTCTTC. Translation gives CASRPGVGHEQFF.

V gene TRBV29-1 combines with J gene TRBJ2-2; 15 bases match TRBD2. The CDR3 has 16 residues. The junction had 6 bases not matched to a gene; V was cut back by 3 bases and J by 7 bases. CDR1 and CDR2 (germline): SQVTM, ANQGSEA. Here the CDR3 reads CSVEGLAGGADGELFF. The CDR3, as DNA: TGCAGCGTTGAGGGACTAGCGGGAGGTGCTGACGGGGAGCTGTTTTTT.

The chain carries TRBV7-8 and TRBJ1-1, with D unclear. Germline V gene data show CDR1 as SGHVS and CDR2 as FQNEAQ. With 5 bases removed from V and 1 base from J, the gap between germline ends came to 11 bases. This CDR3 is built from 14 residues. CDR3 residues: CASSPREGNTEAFF. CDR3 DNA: TGTGCCAGCAGCCCCCGTGAGGGGAACACTGAAGCTTTCTTT. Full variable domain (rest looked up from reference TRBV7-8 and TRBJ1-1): GAGVSQSPRYKVAKRGQDVALRCDPISGHVSLFWYQQALGQGPEFLTYFQNEAQLDKSGLPSDRFFAERPEGSVSTLKIQRTQQEDSAVYLCASSPREGNTEAFFGQGTRLTVV.

CDR3 sequence (DNA): TGTGCCAGCAGTTTGGACAGCTATGGCTACACCTTC. This sequence encodes CASSLDSYGYTF. The chain combines TRBV28 with TRBJ1-2; tentative D call: TRBD1 (6 bases). Germline CDR1 and CDR2: MDHEN and SYDVKM. The CDR3 loop spans 12 amino acids. Trimming pared 3 bases from V and 4 bases from J, leaving 6 bases between.

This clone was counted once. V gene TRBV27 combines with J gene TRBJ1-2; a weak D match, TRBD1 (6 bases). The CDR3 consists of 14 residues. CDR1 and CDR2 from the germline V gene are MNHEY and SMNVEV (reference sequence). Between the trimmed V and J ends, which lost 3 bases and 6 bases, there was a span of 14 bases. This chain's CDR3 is CASSFGQGQDGYTF. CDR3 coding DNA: TGTGCCAGCAGTTTCGGTCAGGGGCAGGATGGCTACACCTTC.

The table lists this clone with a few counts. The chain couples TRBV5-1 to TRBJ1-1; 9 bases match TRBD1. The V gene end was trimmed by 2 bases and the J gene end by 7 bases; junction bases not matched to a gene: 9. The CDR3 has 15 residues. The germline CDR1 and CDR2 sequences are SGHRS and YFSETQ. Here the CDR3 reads CASSFGSGTGFEAFF. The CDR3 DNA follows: TGCGCCAGCAGCTTCGGTTCCGGGACAGGGTTTGAAGCTTTCTTT.

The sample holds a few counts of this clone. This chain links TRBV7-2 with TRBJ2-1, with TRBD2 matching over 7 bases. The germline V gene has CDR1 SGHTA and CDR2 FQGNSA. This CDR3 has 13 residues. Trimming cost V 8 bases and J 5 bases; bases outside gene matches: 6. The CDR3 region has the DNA TGTGCCAGCGGCCGGGGGGTAAACAATGAGCAGTTCTTC. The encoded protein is CASGRGVNNEQFF.

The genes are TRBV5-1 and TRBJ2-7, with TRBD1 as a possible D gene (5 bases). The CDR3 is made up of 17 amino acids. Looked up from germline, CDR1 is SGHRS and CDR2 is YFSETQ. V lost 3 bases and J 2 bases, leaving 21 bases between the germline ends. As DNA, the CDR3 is TGCGCCAGCAGCTCATTCCTGGGGCCTAACATTACCTACGAGCAGTACTTC. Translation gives CASSSFLGPNITYEQYF.